What follows are 8 T cell receptor beta chains derived from one specimen sequenced in a study of T cells in Graves' hyperthyroidism and ophthalmopathy (dated by TCRdb to between 2018 and 2021). The protocol used for the library was multiplex PCR. The sample was run on an Illumina HiSeq 2000. TCR beta CDR3 regions were amplified from RNA transcripts. A first-round RT-PCR of the TCR CDR3 used the HTBI primer set with the Qiagen OneStep RT-PCR kit. TCRdb trimmed public reads at Q25 via fastp, called clones via MiXCR and kept in-frame beta chains. Identical CDR3 protein sequences are pooled into one entry, listed with their most common genes and DNA. Across this sample there are 350,000 to 450,000 distinct CDR3 sequences, with about an eighth seen only once. 25% to 30% of the sample is in the top ten clones. Sequenced input: blood. The receptors stem from a man aged 50 or older with Graves' ophthalmopathy.

The rearrangement uses TRBV20-1 and TRBJ2-5; TRBD2 matches 13 bases. Germline CDR1 and CDR2: DFQATT and SNEGSKA (reference sequence). With 6 bases clipped from V and 2 bases from J, the junction kept 6 bases outside the gene matches. The CDR3 covers 15 residues. The CDR3 region is CSAPPLAGGQETQYF. For the CDR3, the DNA is TGCAGTGCCCCCCCACTAGCGGGAGGGCAAGAGACCCAGTACTTC.

This clonotype was seen ten or more times. This chain connects TRBV28 to TRBJ2-7; D assignment may be TRBD1 or TRBD2 (5 bases each). CDR3 length: 12 residues. Trimming removed 7 bases at V and 4 bases at J, with 11 bases between. Per the germline V gene, CDR1 is MDHEN and CDR2 is SYDVKM. CDR3 region: CASTLGDYEQYF. The DNA for the CDR3 is TGTGCCAGCACTCTGGGGGATTACGAGCAGTACTTC.

A note on this clonotype: This sequence may be a read error, since a much larger clone differs from it by one base. The chain joins TRBV7-2 to TRBJ2-1; TRBD2 matches 7 bases. Germline CDR1 SGHTA, CDR2 FQGNSA. The length of the CDR3 is 15 residues. The trim removed 2 bases at V and 8 bases at J, leaving 9 bases unmatched. DNA for the CDR3: TGTGCCAGCAGCTTATTGGGAGGGTACGCGGATGAGCAGTTCTTC. It codes for CASSLLGGYADEQFF.

This clonotype has ten or more counts. The CDR3 DNA reads TGCAGTGCTTCGGGCGAATCTAGAAATGAGCAGTTCTTC. The encoded protein is CSASGESRNEQFF. The rearrangement uses TRBV20-1 and TRBJ2-1; D gene ambiguous. The CDR3 covers 13 residues. Trimming left V 5 bases short and J 7 bases short, with 15 bases between. The germline CDR1 and CDR2 sequences are DFQATT and SNEGSKA (reference sequence).

This chain connects TRBV27 to TRBJ2-1; a possible D gene is TRBD2 (6 bases). V was cut by 9 bases and J by 9 bases, with 15 bases left in between. The germline V gene encodes CDR1 MNHEY and CDR2 SMNVEV (reference sequence). The CDR3 loop spans 12 amino acids. CDR3 loop: CASSPRGSEQFF. As DNA, the CDR3 is TGTGCCAGTTCCCCTCGGGGGAGTGAGCAGTTCTTC.

The rearrangement links TRBV12-3 or TRBV12-4 to TRBJ2-5; 10 nucleotides match TRBD2. Trimming removed 2 bases from V and 4 bases from J; junction bases left unmatched: 10. The CDR3 spans 17 residues. The CDR3 sequence: CASSLNSGRPGGETQYF. The CDR3 DNA reads TGTGCCAGCAGTTTAAATAGCGGGAGGCCCGGAGGAGAGACCCAGTACTTC.

The sample holds a few counts of this clonotype. The chain employs TRBV12-3 or TRBV12-4 and TRBJ2-7; D ambiguous. V dropped 2 bases and J dropped 3 bases, with 11 bases sitting between them. The CDR3 loop spans 14 amino acids. CDR3 DNA: TGTGCCAGCAGTTTAAGGGAATTGGGCTACGAGCAGTACTTC. This gives the protein CASSLRELGYEQYF.

The chain is built from TRBV27 and TRBJ1-2; D perhaps matches TRBD1 (6 bases). Germline V lookup: CDR1 MNHEY, CDR2 SMNVEV (reference sequence). CDR3 length: 15 amino acids. Trimming took 6 bases from V and 2 from J, leaving 16 bases between them. Here the CDR3 DNA reads TGTGCCAGCAGACCCGGACAGCTTTACAACTATGGCTACACCTTC. It codes for CASRPGQLYNYGYTF.